Following are 9 T cell receptor beta chains from one sample sequenced in a study of cytomegalovirus exposure and HLA in healthy donors. In the PCR, 60 Vbeta and 13 Jbeta primers were used. Produced via immunoSEQ multiplex PCR; TCRdb's table is partial and in-frame only. The table includes some 130,000 clones, around 77% detected once. Material for sequencing was PBMCs. These receptor sequences come from a woman aged 55-70 years in good health and CMV-seronegative.

This chain connects TRBV30 to TRBJ1-3; 9 bases map to TRBD1. Germline V lookup: CDR1 GTSNPN, CDR2 SVGIG (reference sequence). The CDR3 contains 14 residues. V trimming: 5 bases; J trimming: 3 bases; junction bases outside the gene matches: 5. The CDR3 is CAWGTGSSGNTIYF. The CDR3 bases are TGTGCCTGGGGGACAGGGTCTAGTGGAAACACCATATATTTT.

The chain employs TRBV18 and TRBJ1-1; TRBD1 agrees at 9 bases. Germline V gene lookup returns CDR1 KGHSH and CDR2 LQKENI. There are 17 residues in the CDR3. V lost 5 bases, J lost 4 bases, and 14 bases stayed unmatched. The CDR3 coding sequence is TGTGCCAGCTCATCGGGACAGGGCGGCCTTGGGGTCACTGAAGCTTTCTTT. As protein: CASSSGQGGLGVTEAFF. Drawing the rest from reference TRBV18 and TRBJ1-1, the complete variable domain is NAGVMQNPRHLVRRRGQEARLRCSPMKGHSHVYWYRQLPEEGLKFMVYLQKENIIDESGMPKERFSAEFPKEGPSILRIQQVVRGDSAAYFCASSSGQGGLGVTEAFFGQGTRLTVV.

This clone was counted between two and nine times. J is TRBJ1-5 and V is TRBV7-4; 10 bases line up with TRBD1. CDR1 and CDR2 from the germline V gene are SGHVT and SQSDAQ. Trimming at V came to 3 bases and at J to 6 bases, leaving 5 bases not matched to a gene. This CDR3 contains 15 residues. The CDR3, as DNA: TGTGCCAGCAGCTTCCGACAGGGGGCGGGTCAGCCCCAGCATTTT. Amino acid sequence: CASSFRQGAGQPQHF.

V is TRBV5-1 and J is TRBJ2-3, with 10 bases identical to TRBD1. Trimming at V came to 4 bases and at J to 1 base, leaving 3 bases not matched to a gene. Germline-derived CDR1 and CDR2 are SGHRS and YFSETQ. The CDR3 is 15 amino acids. CDR3 bases: TGCGCCAGCAGCGGGGACAGGGGTGGCACAGATACGCAGTATTTT. Its protein is CASSGDRGGTDTQYF.

This clone was counted between two and nine times. The chain recombines TRBV11-2 with TRBJ2-1; weak D call: TRBD2 (6 bases). CDR3 length equals 15 residues. The germline CDR1 and CDR2 sequences are SGHAT and FQNNGV. With 8 bases removed from V and 0 bases from J, the gap between germline ends came to 14 bases. This chain's CDR3 is CASLPGGASYNEQFF. CDR3 nucleotide sequence: TGTGCCAGCCTTCCGGGCGGGGCCTCCTACAATGAGCAGTTCTTC.

J is TRBJ2-1 and V is TRBV5-5; tentatively, D is TRBD2 (6 bases). V was shortened by 4 bases and J by 4 bases, with 15 bases between the two germline ends. Germline CDR1 SGHKS, CDR2 YYEKEE (reference sequence). The CDR3 length is 15 residues. CDR3 nucleotides: TGTGCCAGCAGCCCAAACGCGGGGCGGTACAATGAGCAGTTCTTC. The encoded protein is CASSPNAGRYNEQFF.

The CDR3 spells CASSLAGNLLTRAGPSSTDTQYF. CDR3 nucleotides: TGCGCCAGCAGCTTGGCCGGGAATCTCCTGACGAGAGCGGGGCCCTCTAGCACAGATACGCAGTATTTT. The chain couples TRBV5-1 to TRBJ2-3, with 7 bases lining up with TRBD2. Looked up from germline, CDR1 is SGHRS and CDR2 is YFSETQ. V was clipped by 0 bases and J by 0 bases; unmatched bases: 25. CDR3 length: 23 residues.

This clone was seen more than once but under ten times. The genes are TRBV6-6 and TRBJ2-2; D might be TRBD2 (7 bases). This CDR3 has 16 amino acids. Germline V CDR1 and CDR2: MNHNY, SVGAGI (reference sequence). Trimming took off 7 bases at V and 4 bases at J, with 19 bases between the two ends. The CDR3 sequence is CASTNPGGGVTGELFF. The CDR3, as DNA: TGTGCCAGCACCAACCCGGGGGGCGGGGTCACCGGGGAGCTGTTTTTT.

This sequence joins TRBV19 and TRBJ1-1, with 12 bases matching TRBD1. The CDR3 extends over 16 amino acids. Germline V CDR1 and CDR2: LNHDA, SQIVND (reference sequence). The V and J ends lost 4 bases and 0 bases, in that order; junction bases with no gene match: 3. This CDR3 is CASSRGTGGLNTEAFF. The CDR3 DNA reads TGTGCCAGTAGTAGGGGGACAGGGGGCTTGAACACTGAAGCTTTCTTT.